This entry is about one TCR beta chain. This entry is derived from a study of control samples from healthy donors and cancer patients. Only in-frame clones appear in the TCRdb table, and some are missing; sequencing was by immunoSEQ multiplex PCR. The sample has some 120,000 clones, 90% seen once. V was clipped by 5 bases and J by 6 bases, with 16 bases between them. Germline CDR1 LNHDA, CDR2 SQIVND (reference sequence). This CDR3 contains 15 residues. The source is a young man in good health. The sequencing input was blood. The chain is built from TRBV19 and TRBJ1-4, with TRBD1 as a possible D gene (5 bases). The DNA of the CDR3 is TGTGCCAGTAGTCGTACCGGGACGGGGGATGAAAAACTGTTTTTT. This encodes CASSRTGTGDEKLFF. The variable domain in full, with the rest retrieved from reference TRBV19 and TRBJ1-4, is DGGITQSPKYLFRKEGQNVTLSCEQNLNHDAMYWYRQDPGQGLRLIYYSQIVNDFQKGDIAEGYSVSREKKESFPLTVTSAQKNPTAFYLCASSRTGTGDEKLFFGSGTQLSVL.